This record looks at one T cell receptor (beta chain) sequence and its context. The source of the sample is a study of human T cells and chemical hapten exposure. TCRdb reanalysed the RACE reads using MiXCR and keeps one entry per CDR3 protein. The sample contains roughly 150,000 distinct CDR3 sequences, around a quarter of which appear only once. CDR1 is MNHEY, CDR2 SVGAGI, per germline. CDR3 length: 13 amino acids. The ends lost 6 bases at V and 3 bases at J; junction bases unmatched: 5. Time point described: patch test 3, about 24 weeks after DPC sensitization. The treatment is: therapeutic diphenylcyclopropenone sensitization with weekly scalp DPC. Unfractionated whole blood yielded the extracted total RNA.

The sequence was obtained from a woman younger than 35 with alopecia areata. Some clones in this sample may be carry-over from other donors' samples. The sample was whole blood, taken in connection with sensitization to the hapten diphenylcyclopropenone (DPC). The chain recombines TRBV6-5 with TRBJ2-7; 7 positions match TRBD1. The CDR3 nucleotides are TGTGCCAGCAGAAAGACAGGGAACTACGAGCAGTACTTC. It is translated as CASRKTGNYEQYF.